The 25 T cell receptor beta chains below were found in one sample sequenced in a study of shared clonotypes between healthy human individuals. The protocol was immunoSEQ multiplex PCR, while the TCRdb copy is restricted to in-frame clones and leaves out a portion. This sample has hundreds of thousands of clones; over 90% occur once, and the top ten carry approximately 25%. As defined, naive CD8 cells were CD45RO-negative and positively selected for CCR7, with terminally differentiated effector memory CD45RA+ cells excluded. Sequenced: naive CD8+ T cells sorted from blood. These receptors were taken from a man aged 25 to 40 in good health.

The chain combines TRBV29-1 with TRBJ2-1; D gene unclear. CDR3 length: 13 amino acids. CDR1 is SQVTM, CDR2 ANQGSEA, per germline. Between the trimmed V and J ends, which lost 2 bases and 7 bases, there was a span of 12 bases. The DNA of the CDR3 is TGCAGCGTTGAAAATCCCCCGATGAATGAGCAGTTCTTC. Encoded protein: CSVENPPMNEQFF.

The chain links TRBV4-2 to TRBJ2-1; 9 bases are a match to TRBD2. Germline V CDR1 and CDR2: LGHNA, YNFKEQ. This CDR3 region has 16 residues. V was pared by 2 bases and J by 8 bases, with 10 bases of the junction left unmatched. The DNA of the CDR3 is TGTGCCAGCAGCCAACATAGCGGGAGATTTTTCGATGAGCAGTTCTTC. Amino acids: CASSQHSGRFFDEQFF.

The chain has TRBV9 and TRBJ2-1; unclear D gene. Germline values: CDR1 SGDLS, CDR2 YYNGEE. CDR3 size: 15 residues. Trimming removed 0 bases at V and 7 bases at J, with 14 bases between. In DNA, the CDR3 is TGTGCCAGCAGCGTAGATGGGTTTGCTGGGAATGAGCAGTTCTTC. Its protein product is CASSVDGFAGNEQFF.

This clone was seen more than once but under ten times. The V and J genes are TRBV11-2 and TRBJ2-1; weak D call: TRBD2 (6 bases). The length of the CDR3 is 17 residues. V was trimmed by 3 bases and J by 8 bases, leaving 23 bases between them. Germline-derived CDR1 and CDR2 are SGHAT and FQNNGV. The CDR3 DNA follows: TGTGCCAGCAGCTTTGGATGGGGCGGGAATCACGTGGATGAGCAGTTCTTC. This sequence encodes CASSFGWGGNHVDEQFF.

The V call is TRBV19, the J call TRBJ1-5; D is ambiguous. The CDR3 consists of 17 residues. Germline CDR1 reads LNHDA; CDR2 reads SQIVND (reference sequence). V was clipped by 5 bases and J by 2 bases, with 19 bases between them. The CDR3, as DNA: TGTGCCAGTAGTGTCGGCCTCGGGGATATCGGCAATCAGCCCCAGCATTTT. Amino acids: CASSVGLGDIGNQPQHF.

CDR3 protein: CASSGNRNALSGEKLFF. The CDR3 region has the DNA TGTGCCAGTAGCGGTAACAGGAATGCGCTATCTGGAGAAAAACTGTTTTTT. The chain links TRBV19 to TRBJ1-4; D possibly corresponds to TRBD1 (5 bases). The CDR3 length is 17 residues. V was pared by 6 bases and J by 8 bases, with 25 bases between. Germline CDR1 and CDR2: LNHDA and SQIVND (reference sequence). The full variable domain, rest sourced from reference TRBV19 and TRBJ1-4, is DGGITQSPKYLFRKEGQNVTLSCEQNLNHDAMYWYRQDPGQGLRLIYYSQIVNDFQKGDIAEGYSVSREKKESFPLTVTSAQKNPTAFYLCASSGNRNALSGEKLFFGSGTQLSVL.

In its sample, this clone was seen a few times. V is TRBV4-1 and J is TRBJ2-3; possibly TRBD1 for D (6 bases). V lost 1 base to trimming and J lost 2 bases, with 13 bases between them. The germline CDR1 and CDR2 sequences are MGHRA and YSYEKL. The CDR3 consists of 16 residues. The CDR3 nucleotides read TGCGCCAGCAGCCAAGTCCTTGGGGGCCCCACAGATACGCAGTATTTT. Translation gives CASSQVLGGPTDTQYF.

The chain couples TRBV7-9 to TRBJ2-1; 11 bases are a match to TRBD2. After removal of 5 bases from V and 8 bases from J, the junction contained 11 bases not matched to a gene. The CDR3 extends over 16 amino acids. The germline gives CDR1 SEHNR, CDR2 FQNEAQ (reference sequence). CDR3 residues: CASSRSGRATFYEQFF. The CDR3 nucleotides read TGTGCCAGCAGCCGTAGCGGGAGGGCCACCTTCTATGAGCAGTTCTTC.

A word on this clone: The same CDR3 also results from other DNA sequences found in this sample. This chain joins TRBV19 and TRBJ2-7, with TRBD2 matching over 14 bases. Germline loops: CDR1 LNHDA, CDR2 SQIVND (reference sequence). The CDR3 covers 15 residues. The trim removed 5 bases at V and 3 bases at J, leaving 3 bases unmatched. For the CDR3, the DNA is TGTGCCAGTAGTCCGGGGACTAGCGGGAGCTACGAGCAGTACTTC. Translation gives CASSPGTSGSYEQYF. The full variable domain, completed using reference TRBV19 and TRBJ2-7, is DGGITQSPKYLFRKEGQNVTLSCEQNLNHDAMYWYRQDPGQGLRLIYYSQIVNDFQKGDIAEGYSVSREKKESFPLTVTSAQKNPTAFYLCASSPGTSGSYEQYFGPGTRLTVT.

The chain has TRBV2 and TRBJ2-1; TRBD2 might be the D (7 bases). Germline loops: CDR1 SNHLY, CDR2 FYNNEI. The CDR3 sequence is 17 residues long. V was shortened by 2 bases and J by 5 bases, with 19 bases between the two germline ends. The CDR3 DNA sequence: TGTGCCAGCAGTGAAAAGGGGGAGGGACTCCCCAACAATGAGCAGTTCTTC. This gives the protein CASSEKGEGLPNNEQFF.

The chain combines TRBV28 with TRBJ2-2; 8 bases match TRBD2. This CDR3 has 18 residues. Trimming cost V 5 bases and J 7 bases; bases outside gene matches: 18. Germline V CDR1 and CDR2: MDHEN, SYDVKM. Here the CDR3 DNA reads TGTGCCAGCAGTCCACCGCCCGGGACTAGAGGTCTTGGCGGGGAGCTGTTTTTT. It encodes CASSPPPGTRGLGGELFF.

The V and J genes are TRBV11-3 and TRBJ2-7, with 7 bases that match TRBD1. CDR1 is SGHNT, CDR2 YENEEA, per germline. There are 15 residues in the CDR3. V was pared by 1 base and J by 5 bases, with 8 bases of the junction left unmatched. The CDR3 region is CASSLAFDRAHEQYF. The CDR3 nucleotides are TGTGCCAGCAGCTTAGCGTTTGACAGGGCACACGAGCAGTACTTC.

V is TRBV11-2 and J is TRBJ1-1; the D is unclear. The CDR3 consists of 12 residues. Trimming shortened V by 6 bases and J by 10 bases, and 15 bases separated the two germline ends. Per germline, CDR1 SGHAT and CDR2 FQNNGV. CDR3 coding DNA: TGTGCCAGCAGAACTTCGGACGGACGAGCTTTCTTT. Its translation: CASRTSDGRAFF.

This rearrangement joins TRBV27 to TRBJ2-7, with 9 bases lining up with TRBD2. The CDR3 consists of 13 residues. Losses at the gene ends were 6 bases for V and 9 bases for J; bases not matched to a gene: 9. Germline values: CDR1 MNHEY, CDR2 SMNVEV (reference sequence). CDR3 protein: CASSPGTSLGQYF. The CDR3 region has the DNA TGTGCCAGCAGCCCCGGGACTAGCCTAGGGCAGTACTTC.

This chain uses TRBV29-1 with TRBJ1-1, with 7 bases lining up with TRBD1. The CDR3 has 12 residues. From germline, CDR1 is SQVTM and CDR2 ANQGSEA. The V and J ends lost 6 bases and 3 bases, in that order; junction bases with no gene match: 4. The CDR3 bases are TGCAGCGTCACAGGGGCGGACACTGAAGCTTTCTTT. It encodes CSVTGADTEAFF.

The V and J genes are TRBV5-5 and TRBJ1-2, with D unclear. Germline V gene data show CDR1 as SGHKS and CDR2 as YYEKEE (reference sequence). V shed 0 bases and J shed 2 bases, with 8 bases lying between them. The length of the CDR3 is 14 residues. The DNA of the CDR3 is TGTGCCAGCAGCTTGGGGGAGATAAACTATGGCTACACCTTC. Translating gives CASSLGEINYGYTF.

This chain uses TRBV4-3 with TRBJ2-7; tentative D call: TRBD1 (6 bases). CDR3 size: 14 residues. The germline CDR1 and CDR2 sequences are LGHNA and YSLEER. V was clipped by 4 bases and J by 6 bases, with 16 bases between them. CDR3 sequence reads: CASSPSRGVSEQYF. CDR3 sequence (DNA): TGCGCCAGCAGCCCGTCCAGGGGTGTGAGCGAGCAGTACTTC.

This chain connects TRBV18 to TRBJ1-2, with no clear D. The CDR3 loop spans 18 amino acids. In germline, CDR1 is KGHSH, CDR2 LQKENI. V was cut by 0 bases and J by 5 bases, with 22 bases left in between. The CDR3: CASSPPGDIQPETYGYTF. In DNA form, the CDR3 reads TGTGCCAGCTCACCACCGGGTGACATTCAACCAGAGACTTATGGCTACACCTTC.

In its sample, this clone was seen once. This chain links TRBV27 with TRBJ1-5, with unresolved D. The germline CDR1 and CDR2 sequences are MNHEY and SMNVEV (reference sequence). This CDR3 contains 14 residues. V was clipped by 3 bases and J by 0 bases, with 6 bases between them. The CDR3 reads CASSFGDSNQPQHF. The DNA of the CDR3 is TGTGCCAGCAGTTTCGGGGATAGCAATCAGCCCCAGCATTTT.

The chain has TRBV7-6 and TRBJ1-5; a possible D gene is TRBD1 (6 bases). Trimming took off 5 bases at V and 7 bases at J, with 15 bases between the two ends. The CDR3 runs to 14 residues. Germline V CDR1 and CDR2: SGHVS, FNYEAQ. CDR3 residues: CASSPALGGQPQHF. The CDR3 nucleotides are TGTGCCAGCAGCCCCGCTTTGGGGGGCCAGCCCCAGCATTTT. Full variable domain (missing parts from reference TRBV7-6 and TRBJ1-5): GAGVSQSPRYKVTKRGQDVALRCDPISGHVSLYWYRQALGQGPEFLTYFNYEAQQDKSGLPNDRFSAERPEGSISTLTIQRTEQRDSAMYRCASSPALGGQPQHFGDGTRLSIL.

The gene calls are TRBV6-1 and TRBJ2-1, with 7 bases that match TRBD1. The germline gives CDR1 MNHNS, CDR2 SASEGT. The ends lost 4 bases at V and 8 bases at J; junction bases unmatched: 5. This CDR3 contains 13 residues. This CDR3 is CASSARGWDEQFF. The CDR3 DNA sequence: TGTGCCAGCAGTGCCAGGGGGTGGGATGAGCAGTTCTTC.

The chain couples TRBV4-1 to TRBJ2-1; maybe TRBD1 (6 bases). The V and J ends lost 1 base and 9 bases respectively, with 13 bases between them. CDR3 size: 14 residues. Germline CDR1 reads MGHRA; CDR2 reads YSYEKL. The CDR3 nucleotides are TGCGCCAGCAGCCAAGGGGGGCTTGGGGGTGAGCAGTTCTTC. Translation gives CASSQGGLGGEQFF.

The rearrangement links TRBV7-9 to TRBJ1-1; possible D gene TRBD1, 5 bases. CDR1 and CDR2 (germline): SEHNR, FQNEAQ (reference sequence). CDR3 length: 12 residues. In DNA, the CDR3 is TGTGTGAGCAGGGTTATGAACACTGAAGCTTTCTTT. Translated: CVSRVMNTEAFF.

The V gene is TRBV7-9, the J gene TRBJ2-1; D perhaps matches TRBD2 (6 bases). This CDR3 region has 14 residues. The germline V and J ends were trimmed by 3 bases and 10 bases, with 16 bases remaining between them. Per germline, CDR1 SEHNR and CDR2 FQNEAQ (reference sequence). The CDR3 reads CASSFSTVAEEQFF. In DNA form, the CDR3 reads TGTGCCAGCAGCTTCTCGACGGTAGCGGAGGAGCAGTTCTTC.

The chain combines TRBV28 with TRBJ2-7; 10 nucleotides line up with TRBD1. Germline V gene data show CDR1 as MDHEN and CDR2 as SYDVKM. The CDR3 loop spans 17 amino acids. J gave up 2 bases and V 3 bases, and 10 bases lay outside the gene matches. The CDR3 here is CASSFDRDRGRPYEQYF. The CDR3 DNA is TGTGCCAGCAGTTTCGATCGGGACAGGGGAAGACCCTACGAGCAGTACTTC.